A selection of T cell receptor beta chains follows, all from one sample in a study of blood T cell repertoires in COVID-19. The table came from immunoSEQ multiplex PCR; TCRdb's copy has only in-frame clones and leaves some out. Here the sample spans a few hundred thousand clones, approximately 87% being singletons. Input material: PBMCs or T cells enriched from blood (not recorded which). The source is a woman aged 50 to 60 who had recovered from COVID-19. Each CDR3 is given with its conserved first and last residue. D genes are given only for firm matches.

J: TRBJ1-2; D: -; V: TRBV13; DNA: TGTGCCAGCAGCTCCGAGGGCTACTATGGCTACACCTTC; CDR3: CASSSEGYYGYTF
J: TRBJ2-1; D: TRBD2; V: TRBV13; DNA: TGTGCCAGCAGCACGCGGGGGGGCTACAATGAGCAGTTCTTC; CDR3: CASSTRGGYNEQFF
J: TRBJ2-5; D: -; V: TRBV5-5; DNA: TGTGCCAGCAGCCCACTGTCAGGGCCGGAGGGACAAGAGACCCAGTACTTC; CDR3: CASSPLSGPEGQETQYF
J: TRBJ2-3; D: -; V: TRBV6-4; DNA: TGTGCCAGCAGTGACGGGGCGGCCACAGATACGCAGTATTTT; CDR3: CASSDGAATDTQYF
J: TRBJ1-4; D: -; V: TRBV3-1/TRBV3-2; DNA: TGTGCCAGCAGCCACCCTCCCCGGGATGAAAAACTGTTTTTT; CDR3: CASSHPPRDEKLFF
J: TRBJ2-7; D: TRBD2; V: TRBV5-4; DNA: TGTGCCAGCAGCCCAGCGGGGGGGCGGAACGAGCAGTACTTC; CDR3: CASSPAGGRNEQYF
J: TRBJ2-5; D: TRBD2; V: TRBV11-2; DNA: TGTGCCAGCAGCTTAGGACTAGCGGGGGTGGAGACCCAGTACTTC; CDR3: CASSLGLAGVETQYF
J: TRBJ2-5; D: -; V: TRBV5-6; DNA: TGTGCCAGCAGCTTAGTAGCTAAGACCCAGTACTTC; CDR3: CASSLVAKTQYF
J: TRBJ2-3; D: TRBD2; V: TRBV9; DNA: TGTGCCAGCAGCGAGACGAGCGGGGTCCCCCCAGATACGCAGTATTTT; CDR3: CASSETSGVPPDTQYF
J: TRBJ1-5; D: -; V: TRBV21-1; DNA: TGTGCCAGCAGCATCTGGGGGGATCAGCCCCAGCATTTT; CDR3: CASSIWGDQPQHF
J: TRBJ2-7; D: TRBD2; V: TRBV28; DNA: TGTGCCAGCAGGGAAGCTAGCGGGGGAGGGGCATACGAGCAGTACTTC; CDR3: CASREASGGGAYEQYF
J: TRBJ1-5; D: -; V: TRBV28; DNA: TGTGCCAGCAGTATTTCAGGGGAATATAGCAATCAGCCCCAGCATTTT; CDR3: CASSISGEYSNQPQHF
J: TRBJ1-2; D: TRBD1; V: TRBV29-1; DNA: TGCAGCGTTCATCGACAGGGAGGAATGGCTAACTATGGCTACACCTTC; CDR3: CSVHRQGGMANYGYTF
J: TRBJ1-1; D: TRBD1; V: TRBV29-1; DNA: TGCAGCGTGGCCAGGGGGAGAATGAACACTGAAGCTTTCTTT; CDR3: CSVARGRMNTEAFF
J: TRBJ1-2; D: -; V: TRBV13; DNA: TGTGCCAGCAGCTTAAGAAATACTCAGGGAATTGGGCATGGCTACACCTTC; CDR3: CASSLRNTQGIGHGYTF
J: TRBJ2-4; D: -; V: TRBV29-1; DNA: TGCAGCGTTGAGGGTCCGACTAGCAGGGGCCAGTACTTC; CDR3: CSVEGPTSRGQYF
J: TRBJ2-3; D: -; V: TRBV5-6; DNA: TGTGCCAGCAGCTTCCCTGCGGAGACCACAGATACGCAGTATTTT; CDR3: CASSFPAETTDTQYF